What follows are 32 T cell receptor beta chains derived from one specimen sequenced in a study of shared T cell receptors in the human thymus. Here immunoSEQ multiplex PCR was the method, and the copy in TCRdb shows in-frame clones only, minus some. The sample contains approximately 730,000 clones, 75% to 90% of which appear only once. These data are also associated with another study on human thymus T cells.

Sequencing was performed on thymocytes. Receptors were obtained from a girl less than two years old with a congenital heart defect.

The chain is built from TRBV6-6 and TRBJ2-7, with TRBD1 matching 7 bases. CDR1 and CDR2 (germline): MNHNY, SVGAGI (reference sequence). The CDR3 consists of 13 residues. V trimming: 2 bases; J trimming: 6 bases; junction bases outside the gene matches: 4. The CDR3 region is CASSYHRGREQYF. CDR3 sequence (DNA): TGTGCCAGCAGTTACCACAGGGGACGCGAGCAGTACTTC.

V usage is TRBV7-9 and J usage is TRBJ1-1; TRBD1 aligns across 7 bases. The germline V gene has CDR1 SEHNR and CDR2 FQNEAQ (reference sequence). This CDR3 comprises 18 residues. After removal of 4 bases from V and 2 bases from J, the junction contained 16 bases not matched to a gene. The CDR3 sequence: CASSSDRTGKPFNTEAFF. CDR3 bases: TGTGCCAGCAGCTCCGACCGGACAGGCAAACCCTTTAACACTGAAGCTTTCTTT. The full variable domain, its missing parts supplied by reference TRBV7-9 and TRBJ1-1, is DTGVSQNPRHKITKRGQNVTFRCDPISEHNRLYWYRQTLGQGPEFLTYFQNEAQLEKSRLLSDRFSAERPKGSFSTLEIQRTEQGDSAMYLCASSSDRTGKPFNTEAFFGQGTRLTVV.

This clone was recorded a few times. This chain connects TRBV6-5 to TRBJ1-1; possibly TRBD1 for D (6 bases). V was trimmed by 4 bases and J by 1 base, leaving 7 bases between them. The CDR3 runs 13 residues. Per germline, CDR1 MNHEY and CDR2 SVGAGI. The CDR3 DNA follows: TGTGCCAGCAGTTCACAGGGGAACACTGAAGCTTTCTTT. Translation: CASSSQGNTEAFF.

The chain recombines TRBV30 with TRBJ2-7, with 7 bases that match TRBD1. Germline loops: CDR1 GTSNPN, CDR2 SVGIG (reference sequence). This CDR3 contains 13 residues. V was pared by 8 bases and J by 2 bases, with 9 bases of the junction left unmatched. The CDR3 sequence: CAQKGRGPYEQYF. The CDR3 nucleotides are TGTGCCCAGAAAGGTAGGGGGCCCTACGAGCAGTACTTC.

The CDR3 DNA reads as TGCGCCAGCAGCTTGGACAGGAATCAGCCCCAGCATTTT. It translates to CASSLDRNQPQHF. The chain combines TRBV5-1 with TRBJ1-5, with D possibly being TRBD1 (5 bases). The CDR3 covers 13 residues. Germline CDR1 SGHRS, CDR2 YFSETQ. The ends were cut back, 0 bases at V and 4 bases at J, with 5 bases in the middle. The whole variable domain, filled in from reference TRBV5-1 and TRBJ1-5, reads KAGVTQTPRYLIKTRGQQVTLSCSPISGHRSVSWYQQTPGQGLQFLFEYFSETQRNKGNFPGRFSGRQFSNSRSEMNVSTLELGDSALYLCASSLDRNQPQHFGDGTRLSIL.

The chain joins TRBV7-9 to TRBJ1-2, with D tentatively TRBD1 (5 bases). The CDR3 runs 15 residues. V shed 3 bases and J shed 7 bases, with 18 bases lying between them. Germline values: CDR1 SEHNR, CDR2 FQNEAQ (reference sequence). In DNA form, the CDR3 reads TGTGCCAGCAGCTTCGGGGGAGTAGTTTACGGTGGCTACACCTTC. Protein: CASSFGGVVYGGYTF. The full variable domain, completed using reference TRBV7-9 and TRBJ1-2, is DTGVSQNPRHKITKRGQNVTFRCDPISEHNRLYWYRQTLGQGPEFLTYFQNEAQLEKSRLLSDRFSAERPKGSFSTLEIQRTEQGDSAMYLCASSFGGVVYGGYTFGSGTRLTVV.

The chain employs TRBV6-6 and TRBJ1-2; D remains unclear. Germline V gene sequence: CDR1 MNHNY, CDR2 SVGAGI (reference sequence). V gave up 0 bases and J gave up 14 bases, with 16 bases separating them. The CDR3 is made up of 13 amino acids. This CDR3 is CASSYSFTGKVTF. The CDR3 DNA is TGTGCCAGCAGTTACTCGTTTACGGGGAAGGTTACCTTC.

The V gene is TRBV20-1, the J gene TRBJ2-1; 8 bases are shared with TRBD2. Germline V lookup: CDR1 DFQATT, CDR2 SNEGSKA (reference sequence). V gave up 3 bases and J gave up 10 bases; unmatched junction bases: 2. This CDR3 region has 11 residues. The CDR3 DNA is TGCAGTGCTAGGAGCGGGGGCGAGCAGTTCTTC. Its translation is CSARSGGEQFF.

This clone appeared a single time. This sequence joins TRBV4-1 and TRBJ1-1, with a possible D match to TRBD1 (5 bases). CDR1 and CDR2 (germline): MGHRA, YSYEKL. The V gene lost 1 base and the J gene lost 0 bases, with 18 bases spanning the gap. This CDR3 has 18 amino acids. CDR3 sequence reads: CASSQGGVVRGVNTEAFF. The CDR3 region has the DNA TGCGCCAGCAGCCAAGGGGGGGTCGTTCGGGGGGTGAACACTGAAGCTTTCTTT.

About this clone: Different DNA sequences within this sample yield the same CDR3. The CDR3 DNA reads as TGTGCCAGCAGTCTCAAGGGGGCCGTCCGCTCCTATAATTCACCCCTCCACTTT. Translating gives CASSLKGAVRSYNSPLHF. The rearrangement uses TRBV27 and TRBJ1-6, with TRBD1 identical over 7 bases. Germline V gene lookup returns CDR1 MNHEY and CDR2 SMNVEV (reference sequence). The J segment lost 0 bases and the V segment lost 5 bases, leaving 10 bases of the junction unmatched. This CDR3 has 18 amino acids.

This clone appeared once. The chain uses TRBV5-1 and TRBJ1-1, with 8 bases lining up with TRBD1. Per the germline V gene, CDR1 is SGHRS and CDR2 is YFSETQ. This CDR3 region has 15 residues. V shed 0 bases and J 1 base; nucleotides not matched to a gene: 2. The DNA for the CDR3 is TGCGCCAGCAGCTTGGCCGACAGGGGGAACACTGAAGCTTTCTTT. Its protein product is CASSLADRGNTEAFF.

The rearrangement joins TRBV6-1 to TRBJ2-5; 10 positions agree with TRBD1. The CDR3 has 16 residues. Losses at the gene ends were 3 bases for V and 5 bases for J; bases not matched to a gene: 9. CDR1 MNHNS and CDR2 SASEGT come from the germline V gene. CDR3 coding DNA: TGTGCCAGCAGTGACCCCGGACAGGGGGGATTGGAGACCCAGTACTTC. This gives the protein CASSDPGQGGLETQYF.

In this sample, this clone turned up once. V usage is TRBV5-8 and J usage is TRBJ2-5; a possible D gene is TRBD1 (6 bases). The germline CDR1 and CDR2 sequences are SGHTS and YDEGEE. The CDR3 consists of 15 residues. With 1 base removed from V and 2 bases from J, the gap between germline ends came to 12 bases. The CDR3 bases are TGTGCCAGCAGCTTGACAGGGTTCTTACAAGAGACCCAGTACTTC. It codes for CASSLTGFLQETQYF.

This rearrangement joins TRBV27 to TRBJ2-3, with D unresolved. Germline V gene sequence: CDR1 MNHEY, CDR2 SMNVEV (reference sequence). Trimming took 6 bases from V and 2 from J, leaving 12 bases between them. The CDR3 is 14 residues long. Here the CDR3 reads CASRREPFTDTQYF. The CDR3 DNA is TGTGCCAGCAGGCGAGAGCCATTCACAGATACGCAGTATTTT.

J is TRBJ2-7 and V is TRBV10-3, with TRBD2 matching 13 bases. The CDR3 has 19 amino acids. V gave up 7 bases and J gave up 1 base; unmatched junction bases: 16. CDR1 ENHRY and CDR2 SYGVKD come from the germline V gene. As DNA, the CDR3 is TGTGCCATCAAAATCCGGACTAGCGGGGGCCCCACGACATCCTACGAGCAGTACTTC. Its translation: CAIKIRTSGGPTTSYEQYF.

The chain recombines TRBV5-1 with TRBJ2-1; TRBD2 is a possible D gene (6 bases). V lost 2 bases and J lost 8, with 26 bases in between. The germline V gene has CDR1 SGHRS and CDR2 YFSETQ. This CDR3 is 18 amino acids long. The CDR3 spells CASSLRHPPRDLSDEQFF. The CDR3 coding sequence is TGCGCCAGCAGCTTACGACACCCACCCCGGGACTTGAGCGATGAGCAGTTCTTC.

This sequence joins TRBV5-6 and TRBJ2-4, with D possibly TRBD2 on 5 matching bases. The germline V and J ends were trimmed by 0 bases and 5 bases, with 15 bases remaining between them. This CDR3 contains 16 residues. Per germline, CDR1 SGHDT and CDR2 YYEEEE. CDR3 DNA sequence: TGTGCCAGCAGCTTGGACAGAGGGTTTGCACAAAACATTCAGTACTTC. This gives the protein CASSLDRGFAQNIQYF.

V is TRBV5-4 and J is TRBJ1-1; 11 bases fit TRBD1. Per the germline V gene, CDR1 is SGHNT and CDR2 is YYREEE (reference sequence). CDR3 length equals 14 residues. V lost 4 bases, J lost 4 bases, and 3 bases stayed unmatched. CDR3 DNA: TGTGCCAGCAGCGAGGACAGGGGGCTCACTGAAGCTTTCTTT. Translation gives CASSEDRGLTEAFF.

The V and J genes are TRBV4-3 and TRBJ1-1, with unresolved D. This CDR3 is 15 amino acids long. Germline CDR1 reads LGHNA; CDR2 reads YSLEER. V was cut by 4 bases and J by 1 base, with 13 bases left in between. Here the CDR3 DNA reads TGCGCCAGCAGCCTCCTAAGACACCCGAACACTGAAGCTTTCTTT. It codes for CASSLLRHPNTEAFF.

The chain couples TRBV5-1 to TRBJ1-4; 9 positions match TRBD1. The CDR3 is 14 amino acids. Germline loops: CDR1 SGHRS, CDR2 YFSETQ. The trim removed 4 bases at V and 7 bases at J, leaving 5 bases unmatched. CDR3 in amino acids: CASSGDRAFEKLFF. CDR3 nucleotide sequence: TGCGCCAGCAGCGGGGACAGGGCATTTGAAAAACTGTTTTTT.

This sequence joins TRBV12-5 and TRBJ1-5; D not resolved. CDR3 size: 14 residues. The V end lost 6 bases, the J end lost 3 bases, and 12 bases lay between the germline ends. CDR1 and CDR2 from the germline V gene are LGHNT and FRNRAP. CDR3 sequence (DNA): TGTGCTAGTGGCCTGGCGGGGTACAATCAGCCCCAGCATTTT. Its protein is CASGLAGYNQPQHF. The full variable domain, in which reference TRBV12-5 and TRBJ1-5 provide the parts outside the CDR3, is DARVTQTPRHKVTEMGQEVTMRCQPILGHNTVFWYRQTMMQGLELLAYFRNRAPLDDSGMPKDRFSAEMPDATLATLKIQPSEPRDSAVYFCASGLAGYNQPQHFGDGTRLSIL.

The chain carries TRBV19 and TRBJ2-7; D unresolved. The V and J ends lost 7 bases and 2 bases respectively, with 12 bases between them. Per germline, CDR1 LNHDA and CDR2 SQIVND (reference sequence). The CDR3 has 13 amino acids. The CDR3 DNA reads as TGTGCCAGTAACAGACACCCTACCTACGAGCAGTACTTC. Protein product: CASNRHPTYEQYF.

The J gene is TRBJ1-2, the V gene TRBV10-3; 7 bases map to TRBD1. After removal of 11 bases from V and 5 bases from J, the junction contained 14 bases not matched to a gene. The germline V gene encodes CDR1 ENHRY and CDR2 SYGVKD. The CDR3 covers 14 residues. CDR3 protein: CASKMGAGGYGYTF. For the CDR3, the DNA is TGTGCCTCGAAGATGGGGGCAGGGGGGTATGGCTACACCTTC.

This clone was counted a single time. The rearrangement joins TRBV5-6 to TRBJ2-1; 8 nucleotides line up with TRBD2. The length of the CDR3 is 15 residues. The V gene's germline CDR1 is SGHDT and CDR2 YYEEEE. V was pared by 5 bases and J by 6 bases, with 10 bases of the junction left unmatched. Here the CDR3 reads CASRGTGGGFNEQFF. The CDR3 DNA is TGTGCCAGCAGGGGCACGGGCGGGGGGTTCAATGAGCAGTTCTTC.

The V gene is TRBV10-3, the J gene TRBJ2-1, with 7 nucleotides matching TRBD1. This CDR3 spans 14 amino acids. V was clipped by 2 bases and J by 10 bases; unmatched bases: 8. Germline V gene data show CDR1 as ENHRY and CDR2 as SYGVKD. In nucleotides, the CDR3 is TGTGCCATCAGTGAGCCCGACAGGGCTCAAGAGCAGTTCTTC. It is translated as CAISEPDRAQEQFF.

This clone was seen a few times. The J gene is TRBJ2-1, the V gene TRBV4-3; 11 bases match TRBD2. The CDR3 spans 16 residues. V shed 0 bases and J 8 bases; nucleotides not matched to a gene: 6. In germline, CDR1 is LGHNA, CDR2 YSLEER. Written as DNA, the CDR3 is TGCGCCAGCAGCCAAGACCGTAGCGGGGGGGAGGATGAGCAGTTCTTC. It translates to CASSQDRSGGEDEQFF.

The genes are TRBV6-6 and TRBJ1-2, with 7 bases that match TRBD1. CDR1 MNHNY and CDR2 SVGAGI come from the germline V gene (reference sequence). This CDR3 has 13 amino acids. With 6 bases clipped from V and 4 bases from J, the junction kept 5 bases outside the gene matches. The chain's CDR3 is CASRPGQAYGYTF. The CDR3 nucleotides read TGTGCCAGCAGACCTGGACAGGCCTATGGCTACACCTTC.

This chain connects TRBV27 to TRBJ1-1; 7 nucleotides align to TRBD1. Germline CDR1 is MNHEY and CDR2 is SMNVEV (reference sequence). The length of the CDR3 is 13 residues. Trimming removed 2 bases from V and 7 bases from J; junction bases left unmatched: 4. The CDR3 DNA follows: TGTGCCAGCAGTTTACGGGGGACAGATGAAGCTTTCTTT. The encoded protein is CASSLRGTDEAFF.

The V call is TRBV11-2, the J call TRBJ2-2, with D unresolved. The germline V and J ends were trimmed by 6 bases and 2 bases, with 13 bases remaining between them. The CDR3 contains 15 residues. The germline CDR1 and CDR2 sequences are SGHAT and FQNNGV. This chain's CDR3 is CASRPGLTNTGELFF. The CDR3 DNA sequence: TGTGCCAGCAGACCGGGTCTAACTAACACCGGGGAGCTGTTTTTT.

A word on this clone: One end of the junction fails to match germline, which may point to a read error. The rearrangement uses TRBV25-1 and TRBJ1-2; TRBD1 agrees at 7 bases. This CDR3 comprises 14 residues. Germline V gives CDR1 MGHDK, CDR2 SYGVNS. The CDR3 nucleotides are TGTGCCAGCAGTGACTACAGGGGTCTCTCGGGGTTGGCCTTC. This gives the protein CASSDYRGLSGLAF.

The CDR3 sequence is CASSHQSDRSTGEQYF. In DNA, the CDR3 is TGCGCCAGCAGCCACCAATCGGACAGGTCCACGGGCGAGCAGTACTTC. The chain uses TRBV4-3 and TRBJ2-7; 7 positions agree with TRBD1. The CDR3 extends over 16 amino acids. V lost 3 bases, J lost 6 bases, and 14 bases stayed unmatched. Germline assignment: CDR1 LGHNA and CDR2 YSLEER.

The J gene is TRBJ2-5, the V gene TRBV10-3; perhaps TRBD1 as D (8 bases). In germline, CDR1 is ENHRY, CDR2 SYGVKD. V lost 6 bases, J lost 5 bases, and 19 bases lay in between. This CDR3 comprises 15 residues. Written as DNA, the CDR3 is TGTGCCATCAGACAGGGGGAGCAGGGAGGGGAGACCCAGTACTTC. This codes for CAIRQGEQGGETQYF.